This is a list of T cell receptor beta chains from one sample in a study of blood T cell repertoires in COVID-19. Repertoires were generated with immunoSEQ multiplex PCR, while TCRdb's copy carries only in-frame clones and drops some. The sample has approximately 120,000 clones; roughly 84% are singletons. Sequencing was done on a sample of peripheral blood. These TCRs come from a woman of 80 years or more with active or convalescent COVID-19. The CDR3 runs from the conserved cysteine through the conserved F or W. The D gene is left open where the match is weak. Clone size is given for some rows only: seen once, a few or many times, or a class if the clone is expanded.

V	D	size	J	DNA	CDR3
TRBV6-5	TRBD1	.	TRBJ2-7	TGTGCCAGCAGACCTCCGACAGGGGTCGACGAGCAGTACTTC	CASRPPTGVDEQYF
TRBV12-3/TRBV12-4	TRBD2	.	TRBJ2-7	TGTGCCAGCAGTTTCTCTGGGGGGGACGAGCAGTACTTC	CASSFSGGDEQYF
TRBV19	.	.	TRBJ1-5	TGTGCCAGTAGTATCGTTAGCGATCAGCCCCAGCATTTT	CASSIVSDQPQHF
TRBV6-1	.	.	TRBJ2-7	TGTGCCAGCAGCCCCCTCTCCTACGAGCAGTACTTC	CASSPLSYEQYF
TRBV6-2/TRBV6-3	.	.	TRBJ1-4	TGTGCCAGCAGTTACACGCGGCAGGGAAATGAAAAACTGTTTTTT	CASSYTRQGNEKLFF
TRBV9	TRBD2	.	TRBJ2-2	TGTGCCAGCAGCGTAGCCGAACCACGACTAGCGGGAGTTAGAACCGGGGAGCTGTTTTTT	CASSVAEPRLAGVRTGELFF
TRBV7-3	TRBD2	.	TRBJ2-1	TGTGCCAGCAGCCCATCCGGGAGGGTTAACTACAATGAGCAGTTCTTC	CASSPSGRVNYNEQFF
TRBV25-1	TRBD1	medium-sized	TRBJ1-2	TGTGCCAGCAGACCGACAGGGAGCTATGGCTACACCTTC	CASRPTGSYGYTF
TRBV7-2	TRBD2	.	TRBJ2-7	TGTGCCAGCAGCTTAGGACTAGCGGGAGCCTACGAGCAGTACTTC	CASSLGLAGAYEQYF
TRBV29-1	.	.	TRBJ2-2	TGCAGCGCCCGCCCGGGGACGAACACCGGGGAGCTGTTTTTT	CSARPGTNTGELFF
TRBV4-1	TRBD1	.	TRBJ2-3	TGCGCCAGCAAACAGGGGGGTGACTCAAGCGGCACAGATACGCAGTATTTT	CASKQGGDSSGTDTQYF
TRBV9	.	.	TRBJ2-3	TGTGCCAGCAGCGTAGGGGGTAGCGGAGATACGCAGTATTTT	CASSVGGSGDTQYF
TRBV28	.	.	TRBJ2-7	TGTGCCAGCATGACGAGCAGGGCGAGTTACGAGCAGTACTTC	CASMTSRASYEQYF
TRBV7-9	TRBD2	.	TRBJ2-1	TGTGCCAGCAGCTTATTGACTAGCGGTATTAATGAGCAGTTCTTC	CASSLLTSGINEQFF
TRBV18	TRBD2	.	TRBJ2-5	TGTGCCAGCTCACTAGCGGGACTAGCGGAAGAGACCCAGTACTTC	CASSLAGLAEETQYF
TRBV18	.	.	TRBJ2-1	TGTGCCAGCTCAAGTACGCGCGGGGACAATGAGCAGTTCTTC	CASSSTRGDNEQFF
TRBV5-1	.	.	TRBJ2-7	TGCGCCAGCAGCTTGGCCAGCTCCTACGAGCAGTACTTC	CASSLASSYEQYF
TRBV24-1	TRBD1	.	TRBJ2-5	TGTGCCACCAGTGATGCGACAGGGGGCCGTGGGACCCAGTACTTC	CATSDATGGRGTQYF
TRBV30	.	once	TRBJ2-3	TGTGCCTGGAGTGTCCCAGGGGGCACAGATACGCAGTATTTT	CAWSVPGGTDTQYF
TRBV15	.	.	TRBJ2-3	TGTGCCACCAGCAGAGATCGGACTTCCAGCACAGATACGCAGTATTTT	CATSRDRTSSTDTQYF